These 26 T cell receptor beta chains originate from one sample sequenced in a study of T cell responses to AZD1222 COVID-19 vaccine. The data were produced by immunoSEQ multiplex PCR, yet TCRdb's version contains in-frame clones alone and is incomplete. Among about 120,000 clones listed, over 75% were seen once. The sequencing used peripheral blood, collected on day 0 of AZD1222 vaccination. All receptors derive from an adult in good health.

The chain has TRBV18 and TRBJ2-3, with 8 bases identical to TRBD2. Per the germline V gene, CDR1 is KGHSH and CDR2 is LQKENI. The ends lost 6 bases at V and 5 bases at J; junction bases unmatched: 10. The CDR3 is made up of 15 amino acids. CDR3 in DNA: TGTGCCAGCTCTCCCAGACTAGCGTGGGGAGATACGCAGTATTTT. It yields the protein CASSPRLAWGDTQYF.

This clone was seen only a few times. CDR3 region: CASSGPTPHPQGSIYGYTF. CDR3 in DNA: TGTGCCAGCAGTGGTCCGACTCCGCACCCACAGGGTTCTATCTATGGCTACACCTTC. The rearrangement links TRBV2 to TRBJ1-2; weak D call: TRBD1 (6 bases). V lost 4 bases to trimming and J lost 4 bases, with 28 bases between them. Germline CDR1 is SNHLY and CDR2 is FYNNEI. There are 19 residues in the CDR3.

The chain uses TRBV28 and TRBJ1-1; D not certain. This CDR3 has 14 residues. V was shortened by 7 bases and J by 0 bases, with 12 bases between the two germline ends. CDR1 MDHEN and CDR2 SYDVKM come from the germline V gene. CDR3 nucleotides: TGTGCCAGCAAGAGTCGGGGATTGAACACTGAAGCTTTCTTT. It specifies CASKSRGLNTEAFF.

The chain recombines TRBV19 with TRBJ2-1, with D possibly being TRBD2 (5 bases). V was cut by 3 bases and J by 2 bases, with 8 bases left in between. Germline V lookup: CDR1 LNHDA, CDR2 SQIVND (reference sequence). The CDR3 contains 14 residues. CDR3 region: CASSMRATYNEQFF. The DNA of the CDR3 is TGTGCCAGTAGTATGCGGGCAACCTACAATGAGCAGTTCTTC.

The chain combines TRBV2 with TRBJ1-5; D is possibly TRBD1 (5 bases). Trimming took 6 bases from V and 4 from J, leaving 16 bases between them. CDR3 length: 15 residues. CDR1 is SNHLY and CDR2 is FYNNEI in the germline V gene. The CDR3 sequence: CASSSEGIGNQPQHF. CDR3 DNA: TGTGCCAGCAGCTCCGAGGGGATAGGTAATCAGCCCCAGCATTTT.

The chain employs TRBV5-6 and TRBJ1-2; D call uncertain. The CDR3 contains 11 residues. V lost 5 bases and J 7 bases, leaving 9 bases between the germline ends. Germline V lookup: CDR1 SGHDT, CDR2 YYEEEE. CDR3 coding DNA: TGTGCCAGCAGTCAAGGGTTTGGCTACACCTTC. This encodes CASSQGFGYTF.

The chain carries TRBV28 and TRBJ1-6; 9 bases are shared with TRBD1. Germline loops: CDR1 MDHEN, CDR2 SYDVKM. Losses at the gene ends were 3 bases for V and 13 bases for J; bases not matched to a gene: 7. The CDR3 runs 14 residues. The CDR3 region has the DNA TGTGCCAGCAGTTTTAACAGGGGGCGTAACCCCCTCCACTTT. Translation: CASSFNRGRNPLHF.

The chain joins TRBV7-2 to TRBJ1-2; D gene ambiguous. Per germline, CDR1 SGHTA and CDR2 FQGNSA. This CDR3 is 14 amino acids long. V shed 5 bases and J shed 7 bases, with 17 bases lying between them. For the CDR3, the DNA is TGTGCCAGCAGCCCCCGAGAGGGCCCAGGTGGCTACACCTTC. Protein sequence: CASSPREGPGGYTF.

The chain has TRBV7-6 and TRBJ2-1, with TRBD1 matching over 11 bases. The J segment lost 9 bases and the V segment lost 5 bases, leaving 9 bases of the junction unmatched. The germline CDR1 and CDR2 sequences are SGHVS and FNYEAQ. The CDR3 length is 15 residues. As DNA, the CDR3 is TGTGCCAGCAGCCTTGGACAGGGGGCGAGCGGTGAGCAGTTCTTC. This translates into CASSLGQGASGEQFF.

This chain joins TRBV7-2 and TRBJ2-7, with 11 bases lining up with TRBD2. The CDR3 spans 14 residues. Germline loops: CDR1 SGHTA, CDR2 FQGNSA. The V segment lost 5 bases and the J segment 6 bases; nucleotides outside the gene matches: 6. The CDR3 nucleotides read TGTGCCAGCAGCCCCACTAGCGGGAGAAGCGAGCAGTACTTC. Translated, it gives CASSPTSGRSEQYF.

The chain recombines TRBV3-1 (or the pseudogene TRBV3-2) with TRBJ2-1, with D perhaps matching TRBD1 (6 bases). This CDR3 spans 18 amino acids. Per the germline V gene, CDR1 is LGHDT and CDR2 is YNNKEL (reference sequence). V dropped 1 base and J dropped 0 bases, with 16 bases sitting between them. CDR3 bases: TGTGCCAGCAGCCAAGGGGGGCGGGTCTATAGCTCCTACAATGAGCAGTTCTTC. Translating it yields CASSQGGRVYSSYNEQFF.

This chain connects TRBV28 to TRBJ2-3, with 7 bases identical to TRBD2. CDR1 is MDHEN and CDR2 is SYDVKM in the germline V gene. The V and J ends lost 1 base and 4 bases, in that order; junction bases with no gene match: 14. This CDR3 region has 18 residues. The CDR3 nucleotides are TGTGCCAGCAGTTTATTTGTGAAGCGGGGAGAGGACTCAGATACGCAGTATTTT. This encodes CASSLFVKRGEDSDTQYF.

The chain joins TRBV5-4 to TRBJ2-1; D is unclear. Germline V CDR1 and CDR2: SGHNT, YYREEE (reference sequence). The CDR3 is made up of 16 amino acids. Trimming removed 0 bases from V and 0 bases from J, with 10 bases in between. In DNA form, the CDR3 reads TGTGCCAGCAGCTTGGAACGAGGACGCTCCTACAATGAGCAGTTCTTC. Its protein product is CASSLERGRSYNEQFF.

This chain links TRBV28 with TRBJ2-7; no firm D call. The CDR3 totals 17 residues. CDR1 is MDHEN and CDR2 is SYDVKM in the germline V gene. Trimming stripped 2 bases from V and 7 bases from J, with 24 bases between. CDR3 sequence reads: CASSLPLGQAPTEEQYF. CDR3 nucleotides: TGTGCCAGCAGTTTACCCCTCGGCCAGGCCCCGACGGAGGAGCAGTACTTC.

This clone showed up just a few times. The J gene is TRBJ1-2, the V gene TRBV6-9, with 7 positions matching TRBD1. Losses at the gene ends were 11 bases for V and 4 bases for J; bases not matched to a gene: 10. The CDR3 is made up of 13 amino acids. Germline CDR1 reads MNHGY; CDR2 reads SVAAGI. The CDR3 spells CAGLDRPIYGYTF. The CDR3, as DNA: TGTGCCGGATTGGACAGGCCAATCTATGGCTACACCTTC.

V and J are TRBV7-3 and TRBJ1-1; D remains unclear. Germline CDR1 reads SGHTA; CDR2 reads FQGTGA. The CDR3 is 14 residues long. The V end lost 5 bases, the J end lost 5 bases, and 15 bases lay between the germline ends. CDR3 amino acids: CASSPSGSATEAFF. The DNA for the CDR3 is TGTGCCAGCAGCCCTAGCGGATCTGCTACTGAAGCTTTCTTT. Using reference TRBV7-3 and TRBJ1-1 for the parts outside the CDR3, the full variable domain is GAGVSQTPSNKVTEKGKYVELRCDPISGHTALYWYRQSLGQGPEFLIYFQGTGAADDSGLPNDRFFAVRPEGSVSTLKIQRTERGDSAVYLCASSPSGSATEAFFGQGTRLTVV.

The CDR3 reads CASSLYRGPSYEQYF. DNA for the CDR3: TGTGCCAGCAGCTTATATCGGGGACCCTCCTACGAGCAGTACTTC. V usage is TRBV7-3 and J usage is TRBJ2-7; D tentatively reads TRBD1 or TRBD2 (5 bases each). Germline lookup yields CDR1 SGHTA and CDR2 FQGTGA. There are 15 residues in the CDR3. V was shortened by 2 bases and J by 0 bases, with 11 bases between the two germline ends. The complete variable domain, with remaining parts taken from reference TRBV7-3 and TRBJ2-7, reads GAGVSQTPSNKVTEKGKYVELRCDPISGHTALYWYRQSLGQGPEFLIYFQGTGAADDSGLPNDRFFAVRPEGSVSTLKIQRTERGDSAVYLCASSLYRGPSYEQYFGPGTRLTVT.

This clone came up once. This chain connects TRBV7-3 to TRBJ1-6; D may be TRBD1 (5 bases). The CDR3 length is 14 residues. Germline CDR1 SGHTA, CDR2 FQGTGA. The V gene lost 4 bases and the J gene lost 10 bases, with 14 bases spanning the gap. CDR3 loop: CASSSGTPGSPLHF. DNA for the CDR3: TGTGCCAGCAGCTCCGGGACCCCCGGGTCACCCCTCCACTTT.

This chain links TRBV3-1 (or the pseudogene TRBV3-2) with TRBJ1-2; 10 nucleotides line up with TRBD1. J was trimmed by 4 bases and V by 1 base; bases with no gene match: 15. CDR1 and CDR2 from the germline V gene are LGHDT and YNNKEL (reference sequence). CDR3 size: 19 residues. The CDR3 DNA reads TGTGCCAGCAGCCAAGGGATCCTTACTCCGGGACAGGGGTCCTATGGCTACACCTTC. It is translated as CASSQGILTPGQGSYGYTF.

V usage is TRBV11-2 and J usage is TRBJ1-1; D is ambiguous. The V gene's germline CDR1 is SGHAT and CDR2 FQNNGV. This CDR3 has 13 amino acids. The ends were cut back, 4 bases at V and 2 bases at J, with 8 bases in the middle. The CDR3 region has the DNA TGTGCCAGCAGCTCTCCAATTAACACTGAAGCTTTCTTT. Protein: CASSSPINTEAFF.

In this sample, this clone turned up a few times. The rearrangement links TRBV11-2 to TRBJ2-1, with TRBD2 matching over 14 bases. Trimming at V came to 1 base and at J to 1 base, leaving 6 bases not matched to a gene. This CDR3 contains 19 residues. Germline CDR1 SGHAT, CDR2 FQNNGV. The CDR3 loop is CASSLVGRLAGGSYNEQFF. Written as DNA, the CDR3 is TGTGCCAGCAGCTTAGTGGGCCGACTAGCGGGAGGGTCCTACAATGAGCAGTTCTTC.

The CDR3: CSAAVQGTVEAFF. CDR3 in DNA: TGCAGCGCGGCCGTCCAGGGAACGGTAGAAGCTTTCTTT. The chain couples TRBV29-1 to TRBJ1-1; tentative D call: TRBD1 (5 bases). The CDR3 is 13 amino acids. Germline values: CDR1 SQVTM, CDR2 ANQGSEA. Between the trimmed V and J ends, which lost 7 bases and 8 bases, there was a span of 20 bases.

The chain carries TRBV9 and TRBJ1-5; D perhaps matches TRBD1 (5 bases). The germline CDR1 and CDR2 sequences are SGDLS and YYNGEE. Between the trimmed V and J ends, which lost 0 bases and 1 base, there was a span of 8 bases. This CDR3 has 15 amino acids. Here the CDR3 DNA reads TGTGCCAGCAGCGTAGAGGGGAGGAGCAATCAGCCCCAGCATTTT. Its protein product is CASSVEGRSNQPQHF.

The chain combines TRBV27 with TRBJ2-2; tentatively, D is TRBD2 (6 bases). The CDR3 is made up of 13 amino acids. Germline V gene lookup returns CDR1 MNHEY and CDR2 SMNVEV (reference sequence). Deletions cut 5 bases from V and 5 bases from J, with 9 bases between. The CDR3 sequence: CASSPGLTGELFF. CDR3 in DNA: TGTGCCAGCAGTCCGGGACTTACCGGGGAGCTGTTTTTT.

The chain uses TRBV5-1 and TRBJ1-2, with 8 bases matching TRBD1. The length of the CDR3 is 14 residues. V gave up 0 bases and J gave up 2 bases; unmatched junction bases: 0. From germline, CDR1 is SGHRS and CDR2 YFSETQ. The CDR3 sequence is CASSLDRGNYGYTF. The CDR3 nucleotides are TGCGCCAGCAGCTTGGACAGGGGGAACTATGGCTACACCTTC.

The rearrangement joins TRBV25-1 to TRBJ1-1; 9 bases map to TRBD1. This CDR3 is built from 14 residues. The V gene's germline CDR1 is MGHDK and CDR2 SYGVNS. V gave up 5 bases and J gave up 5 bases; unmatched junction bases: 6. The CDR3 DNA is TGTGCCAGCAGTTTCACAGGGGGCGCAACTGAAGCTTTCTTT. Translating gives CASSFTGGATEAFF.